This T cell receptor (beta chain) was sequenced in a study of hypomethylating agent response in myelodysplastic syndrome. From germline, CDR1 is SEHNR and CDR2 FQNEAQ (reference sequence). With V trimmed by 6 bases and J by 2 bases, 6 bases remained unmatched. The CDR3 extends over 14 amino acids. Profiled with immunoSEQ multiplex PCR; TCRdb holds only in-frame clones, not every one. The sample shows 2,500 to 3,500 clones, approximately 82% of them seen only once. The study, taken as a whole, reports: The cohort was small, with only 10 to 12 patients analyzed. Healthy controls were not age-matched to MDS patients, possibly affecting comparisons.

This clone was counted between two and nine times. The antigen is undetermined. The sample was bone marrow, taken before or after starting hypomethylating agent treatment for myelodysplastic syndrome (not recorded which). The chain joins TRBV7-9 to TRBJ2-7; 8 bases are a match to TRBD1. The clonotype originates from a human donor with myelodysplastic syndrome. The DNA for the CDR3 is TGTGCCAGCAGTTCAACAGGGGGTACCTACGAGCAGTACTTC. As protein: CASSSTGGTYEQYF.